One T cell receptor (beta chain) is described in this entry. Its antigen remains unknown. These data belong to a study of T cell repertoires in cytomegalovirus infection. Study-level information: Matching HLA type and CMV infection were both indicated by public TCR beta signatures.

TCRdb reprocessed the reads with MiXCR, giving one entry per CDR3 protein. The data show roughly 990,000 distinct CDR3 sequences, under 40% seen once. The CDR3 covers 12 residues. V lost 11 bases and J 6 bases, leaving 15 bases between the germline ends. This clonotype was obtained from a human donor in good health (CMV status not recorded). Some clones in this sample may be carry-over from other donors' samples. The sequencing here drew on cultured CD8+ T cells from PBMCs, taken from culture after CMV antigen stimulation. The V and J genes are TRBV12-3 or TRBV12-4 and TRBJ2-3, with D possibly matching TRBD2 (6 bases). The CDR3 region is CACWRGRDTQYF. The CDR3 region has the DNA TGTGCCTGTTGGAGGGGCCGGGATACGCAGTATTTT.